This TCR beta chain was found in a study of T-cell memory formation after mild COVID-19. Study at large: The TCR clusters were mostly specific to one donor.

Germline loops: CDR1 DFQATT, CDR2 SNEGSKA (reference sequence). The CDR3 is 14 amino acids. Trimming shortened V by 5 bases and J by 0 bases, and 12 bases separated the two germline ends. This clonotype has more than one count but fewer than ten. Its antigen remains unknown. TCRdb called the 5' RACE reads again in MiXCR, with one record for every CDR3 protein. Found here are more than 250,000 distinct CDR3 sequences, roughly 17% of them singletons; the top ten hold 20% to 25%. Whole-study results and caveats: Clones shrinking from day 15 to 85 showed even CD4/CD8 mixes; later expanders tilted CD4+. Pre-infection memory held some responding clones, suggesting pre-existing cross-reactive T cells responded.

The rearrangement uses TRBV20-1 and TRBJ2-3, with a weak D call TRBD2 (7 bases). The sequenced sample consisted of PBMCs or a T cell subset sorted from them (not recorded which). The origin of this receptor is a man between 18 and 29 years old who had mild COVID-19 (a few samples of this study predate the infection). Cell type and time point are not known. CDR3 sequence: CSAGGGSSTDTQYF. CDR3 bases: TGCAGTGCTGGCGGGGGCTCTAGCACAGATACGCAGTATTTT.